This TCR beta chain was found in a study of PD-L1 blockade in urothelial cancer. Overall study: Male sex and bladder-origin urothelial cancer characterized about 85% of the roughly 30 patients. Blood drawn 3 weeks (second dose) and 6 weeks after treatment start was analyzed. T cell content in blood samples showed a median of about 140,000.

Germline CDR1 MDHEN, CDR2 SYDVKM. V lost 3 bases, J lost 4 bases, and 9 bases lay in between. This CDR3 is built from 14 residues. Clones were read by immunoSEQ multiplex PCR, and TCRdb kept only the in-frame ones, dropping some. The sample holds some 77,000 clones, approximately 86% seen once. Remarks on this clone: Its antigen remains unidentified.

General observations from the study: Having blood TCR clonality under the median before treatment predicted better survival.

V is TRBV28 and J is TRBJ2-2; maybe TRBD2 (5 bases). The receptor was isolated from a woman aged 70-85 years with urothelial cancer. Here the sequenced sample was PBMCs, taken around atezolizumab (anti-PD-L1) treatment. The DNA for the CDR3 is TGTGCCAGCAGTTTCCTAGCCCCCACCGGGGAGCTGTTTTTT. The encoded protein is CASSFLAPTGELFF.